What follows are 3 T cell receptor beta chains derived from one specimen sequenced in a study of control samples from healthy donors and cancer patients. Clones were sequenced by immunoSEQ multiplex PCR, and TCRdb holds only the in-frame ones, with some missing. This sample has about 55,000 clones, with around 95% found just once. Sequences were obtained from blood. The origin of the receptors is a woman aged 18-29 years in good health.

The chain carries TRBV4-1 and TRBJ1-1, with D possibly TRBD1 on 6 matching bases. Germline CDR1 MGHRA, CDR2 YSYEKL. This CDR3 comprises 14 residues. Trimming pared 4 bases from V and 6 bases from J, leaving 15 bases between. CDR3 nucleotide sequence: TGCGCCAGCAGCCTGGAGCAGGGGTTATCTGAAGCTTTCTTT. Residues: CASSLEQGLSEAFF.

The chain's CDR3 is CASSQGGVSNQPQHF. CDR3 bases: TGTGCCAGCAGCCAAGGCGGGGTTAGCAATCAGCCCCAGCATTTT. The V call is TRBV3-1 (or the pseudogene TRBV3-2), the J call TRBJ1-5; no clear D gene. This CDR3 is built from 15 residues. Trimming left V 1 base short and J 0 bases short, with 7 bases between. CDR1 LGHDT and CDR2 YNNKEL come from the germline V gene (reference sequence).

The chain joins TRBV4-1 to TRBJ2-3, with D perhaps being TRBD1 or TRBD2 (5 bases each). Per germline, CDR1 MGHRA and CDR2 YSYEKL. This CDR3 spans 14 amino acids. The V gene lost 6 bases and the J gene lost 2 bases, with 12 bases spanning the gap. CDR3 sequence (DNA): TGCGCCAGCAGAGCTGTGGGGGTCACAGATACGCAGTATTTT. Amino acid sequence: CASRAVGVTDTQYF.